Each of the 12 T cell receptor beta chains below was sequenced from the same sample in a study of blood T cell repertoires in COVID-19 (dated by TCRdb to the early 2020s). The library was obtained by the immunoSEQ multiplex PCR assay. TCRdb's version of the immuneACCESS table is confined to in-frame rearrangements and falls short of the full clone set. An unresolved V gene accounts for under half of the shortfall where checked; the remainder is of unknown origin. Within this sample are hundreds of thousands of clones, with under 90% of them counted one time only. The ten largest clones take up over 9% of the sample. The sample consisted of PBMCs or T cells enriched from blood (not recorded which). These receptors all stem from a woman aged 25 to 39 who had recovered from COVID-19.

The V gene is TRBV13, the J gene TRBJ1-4, with 7 bases that match TRBD1. V shed 2 bases, J shed 6 bases, and the junction held 3 bases outside the gene matches. The germline V gene encodes CDR1 PRHDT and CDR2 FYEKMQ (reference sequence). The CDR3 contains 14 residues. CDR3 sequence reads: CASSLTGVHEKLFF. CDR3 DNA sequence: TGTGCCAGCAGCTTAACAGGGGTCCATGAAAAACTGTTTTTT.

The J gene is TRBJ2-1, the V gene TRBV7-9, with 10 bases lining up with TRBD1. The J segment lost 0 bases and the V segment lost 0 bases, leaving 8 bases of the junction unmatched. CDR3 length equals 19 residues. Germline loops: CDR1 SEHNR, CDR2 FQNEAQ (reference sequence). The CDR3 region is CASSLAVTGGSGSYNEQFF. The CDR3 nucleotides read TGTGCCAGCAGCTTAGCAGTGACAGGGGGCTCAGGCTCCTACAATGAGCAGTTCTTC.

The DNA for the CDR3 is TGTGCCAGCAGCTTAGAAGCGTCGGATGAGCAGTTCTTC. This sequence encodes CASSLEASDEQFF. The chain carries TRBV11-2 and TRBJ2-1; no reliable D call. Germline V gene data show CDR1 as SGHAT and CDR2 as FQNNGV. The CDR3 sequence is 13 residues long. Trimming took off 0 bases at V and 8 bases at J, with 8 bases between the two ends.

V is TRBV5-6 and J is TRBJ2-3; 8 bases match TRBD2. In germline, CDR1 is SGHDT, CDR2 YYEEEE. J was trimmed by 4 bases and V by 3 bases; bases with no gene match: 4. CDR3 length: 14 amino acids. CDR3 region: CASSSTSGADTQYF. In nucleotides, the CDR3 is TGTGCCAGCAGCTCAACTAGCGGAGCAGATACGCAGTATTTT.

V and J are TRBV30 and TRBJ1-2, with 9 bases aligning to TRBD1. The J segment lost 3 bases and the V segment lost 2 bases, leaving 10 bases of the junction unmatched. This CDR3 is 16 amino acids long. Germline assignment: CDR1 GTSNPN and CDR2 SVGIG (reference sequence). The CDR3 region has the DNA TGTGCCTGGAGTAGGGAGTGGACAGGGGCCGACTATGGCTACACCTTC. This translates into CAWSREWTGADYGYTF.

This clone was picked up a small number of times. V usage is TRBV4-1 and J usage is TRBJ1-2, with a possible D match to TRBD1 (5 bases). This CDR3 has 16 amino acids. The germline CDR1 and CDR2 sequences are MGHRA and YSYEKL. V was clipped by 2 bases and J by 4 bases, with 17 bases between them. The CDR3 bases are TGCGCCAGCAGCCAACTCCCGACGACAGTCCCCTATGGCTACACCTTC. As protein: CASSQLPTTVPYGYTF.

This clone appeared once. The V and J genes are TRBV3-1 (or the pseudogene TRBV3-2) and TRBJ1-1; a possible D gene is TRBD1 (6 bases). V was cut by 1 base and J by 0 bases, with 15 bases left in between. The CDR3 runs to 17 residues. Germline V CDR1 and CDR2: LGHDT, YNNKEL (reference sequence). CDR3 DNA: TGTGCCAGCAGCCAAGGGTCTCTGACAGGTTTGAACACTGAAGCTTTCTTT. Its translation: CASSQGSLTGLNTEAFF.

The V and J genes are TRBV30 and TRBJ2-7; 10 bases agree with TRBD2. CDR1 and CDR2 from the germline V gene are GTSNPN and SVGIG (reference sequence). There are 16 residues in the CDR3. V lost 0 bases, J lost 4 bases, and 9 bases stayed unmatched. As DNA, the CDR3 is TGTGCCTGGAGTGTAGGGCTAGCGGGAGTTCGGTACGAGCAGTACTTC. This encodes CAWSVGLAGVRYEQYF.

The gene calls are TRBV12-3 or TRBV12-4 and TRBJ1-2, with 8 bases aligning to TRBD1. This CDR3 spans 13 amino acids. Losses at the gene ends were 9 bases for V and 2 bases for J; bases not matched to a gene: 5. This CDR3 reads CASTHRGNYGYTF. In DNA form, the CDR3 reads TGTGCCAGTACTCACAGGGGGAACTATGGCTACACCTTC.

The chain recombines TRBV19 with TRBJ2-1; D possibly corresponds to TRBD1 (6 bases). Germline CDR1 and CDR2: LNHDA and SQIVND (reference sequence). The length of the CDR3 is 15 residues. Trimming took 5 bases from V and 12 from J, leaving 23 bases between them. This CDR3 is CASSPLLARTGLQFF. CDR3 nucleotide sequence: TGTGCCAGTAGTCCTCTTCTCGCGCGCACAGGGTTGCAGTTCTTC. Using reference TRBV19 and TRBJ2-1 for the parts outside the CDR3, the full variable domain is DGGITQSPKYLFRKEGQNVTLSCEQNLNHDAMYWYRQDPGQGLRLIYYSQIVNDFQKGDIAEGYSVSREKKESFPLTVTSAQKNPTAFYLCASSPLLARTGLQFFGPGTRLTVL.

This clone has just a few counts. The chain employs TRBV3-1 (or the pseudogene TRBV3-2) and TRBJ1-1; 8 nucleotides align to TRBD1. V trimming: 4 bases; J trimming: 4 bases; junction bases outside the gene matches: 17. This CDR3 region has 18 residues. CDR1 LGHDT and CDR2 YNNKEL come from the germline V gene (reference sequence). The CDR3, as DNA: TGTGCCAGCAGCCGGCTACAGGGGGTACCTTCTGTTCGCACTGAAGCTTTCTTT. Translated, it gives CASSRLQGVPSVRTEAFF.

This chain connects TRBV6-1 to TRBJ2-2, with 10 bases matching TRBD2. The germline V gene encodes CDR1 MNHNS and CDR2 SASEGT. V was pared by 2 bases and J by 6 bases, with 3 bases of the junction left unmatched. The CDR3 runs to 15 residues. CDR3 region: CASSELAGGPGELFF. CDR3 nucleotide sequence: TGTGCCAGCAGTGAATTAGCGGGAGGTCCCGGGGAGCTGTTTTTT.